The T cell receptor (beta chain) described here comes from a study of blood T cell repertoires in COVID-19. Study information: Sites across the United States, Italy and Spain contributed samples from acute and convalescent COVID-19. PBMCs, B-cell-depleted T cells, or T cells provided the cDNA or gDNA that made up the material.

Under the authors' procedure: Estimates of nucleated cell counts were drawn from the amplification of reference gene primers. The data were produced by immunoSEQ multiplex PCR, yet TCRdb's version contains in-frame clones alone and is incomplete. D and trimming were read from the DNA, whereas the V and J calls and clone size are those reported in that table. The sample lists just under 150,000 clones, approximately 87% occurring once. V was cut by 6 bases and J by 8 bases, with 13 bases left in between. This CDR3 has 13 residues. The TCR comes from a woman aged 45-60 years with active or convalescent COVID-19. Sequencing used peripheral blood. The rearrangement links TRBV12-3 or TRBV12-4 to TRBJ1-4; D ambiguous. DNA for the CDR3: TGTGCCAGCAGCCGCTTATTACGGGAAAAACTGTTTTTT. Translating it yields CASSRLLREKLFF.